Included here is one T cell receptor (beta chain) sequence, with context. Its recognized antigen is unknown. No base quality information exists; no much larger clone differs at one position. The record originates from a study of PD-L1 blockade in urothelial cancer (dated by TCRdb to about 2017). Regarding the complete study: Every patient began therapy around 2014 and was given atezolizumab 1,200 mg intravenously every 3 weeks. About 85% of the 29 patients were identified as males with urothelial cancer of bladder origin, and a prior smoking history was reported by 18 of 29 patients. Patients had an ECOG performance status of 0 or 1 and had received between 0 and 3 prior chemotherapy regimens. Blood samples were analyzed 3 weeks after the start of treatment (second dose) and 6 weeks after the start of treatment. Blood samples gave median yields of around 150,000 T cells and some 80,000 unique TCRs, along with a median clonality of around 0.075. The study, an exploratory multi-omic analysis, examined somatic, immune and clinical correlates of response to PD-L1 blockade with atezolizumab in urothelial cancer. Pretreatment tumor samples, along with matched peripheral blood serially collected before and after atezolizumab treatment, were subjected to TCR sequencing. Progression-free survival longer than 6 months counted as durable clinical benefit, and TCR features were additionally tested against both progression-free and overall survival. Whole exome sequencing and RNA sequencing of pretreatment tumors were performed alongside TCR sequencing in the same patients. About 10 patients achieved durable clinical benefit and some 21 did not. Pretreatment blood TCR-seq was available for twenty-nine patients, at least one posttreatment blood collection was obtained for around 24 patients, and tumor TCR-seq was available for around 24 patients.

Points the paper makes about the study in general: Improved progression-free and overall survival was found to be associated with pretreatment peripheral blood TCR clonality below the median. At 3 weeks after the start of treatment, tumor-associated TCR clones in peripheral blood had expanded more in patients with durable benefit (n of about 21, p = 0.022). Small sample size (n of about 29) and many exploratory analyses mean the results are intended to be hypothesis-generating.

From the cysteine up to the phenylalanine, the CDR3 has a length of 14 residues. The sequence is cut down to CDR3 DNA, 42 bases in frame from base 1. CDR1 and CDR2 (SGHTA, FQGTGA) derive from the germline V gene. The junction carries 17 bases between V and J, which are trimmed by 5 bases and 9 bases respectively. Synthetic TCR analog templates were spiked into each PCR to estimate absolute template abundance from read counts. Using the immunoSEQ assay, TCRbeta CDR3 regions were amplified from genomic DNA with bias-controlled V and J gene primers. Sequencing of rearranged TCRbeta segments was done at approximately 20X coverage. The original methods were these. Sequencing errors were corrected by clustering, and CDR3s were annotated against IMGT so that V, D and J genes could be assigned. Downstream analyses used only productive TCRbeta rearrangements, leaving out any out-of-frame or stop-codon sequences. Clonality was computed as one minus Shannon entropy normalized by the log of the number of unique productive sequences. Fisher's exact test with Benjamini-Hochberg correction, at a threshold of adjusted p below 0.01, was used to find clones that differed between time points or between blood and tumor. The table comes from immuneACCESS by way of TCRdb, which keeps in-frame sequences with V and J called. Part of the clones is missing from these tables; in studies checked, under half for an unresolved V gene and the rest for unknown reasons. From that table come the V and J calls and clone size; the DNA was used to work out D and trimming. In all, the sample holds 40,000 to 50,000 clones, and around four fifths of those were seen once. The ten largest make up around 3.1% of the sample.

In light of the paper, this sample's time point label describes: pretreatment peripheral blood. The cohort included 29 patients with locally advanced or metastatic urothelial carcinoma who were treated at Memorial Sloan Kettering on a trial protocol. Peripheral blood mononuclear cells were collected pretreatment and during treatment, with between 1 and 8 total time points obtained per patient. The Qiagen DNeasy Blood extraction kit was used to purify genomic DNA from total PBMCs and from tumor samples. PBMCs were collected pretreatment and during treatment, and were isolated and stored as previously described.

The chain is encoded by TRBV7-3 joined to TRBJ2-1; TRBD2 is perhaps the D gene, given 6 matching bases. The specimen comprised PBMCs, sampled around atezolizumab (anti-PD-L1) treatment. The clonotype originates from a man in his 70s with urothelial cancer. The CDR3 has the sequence CASSIQRLVGEQFF. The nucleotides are TGTGCCAGCAGCATCCAAAGACTAGTGGGTGAGCAGTTCTTC.